Listed below are T cell receptor beta chains from one sample, sequenced in a study of OX40 agonist ivuxolimab in advanced cancers. Assay: immunoSEQ multiplex PCR; the TCRdb copy retains only in-frame clones and omits some. This table holds some 57,000 clones, approximately 84% found once. Source: CD4+ or CD8+ T cells sorted from blood, taken in a trial of the OX40 agonist ivuxolimab. The receptor set was obtained from an adult with an advanced solid tumor such as melanoma, head and neck, liver or kidney cancer. Both conserved end residues are part of each CDR3. Each record gives: D gene, clone size, J gene, V gene, CDR3 DNA, CDR3 protein. A D gene is named only where the DNA matches it firmly. Only some rows state a clone size, as once, few, many or a class for expanded clones.

TRBD1	.	TRBJ2-2	TRBV5-1	TGCGCCAGCAGCCCTAAAAACAGGGGAGACACCGGGGAGCTGTTTTTT	CASSPKNRGDTGELFF
TRBD2	.	TRBJ2-7	TRBV5-6	TGTGCCAGCAGCTTTACTCCGGTGACTAGCGCCAAAGAGCAGTACTTC	CASSFTPVTSAKEQYF
.	.	TRBJ2-7	TRBV6-1	TGTGCCAGCTTCTACGAGCAGTACTTC	CASFYEQYF
TRBD1	once	TRBJ2-2	TRBV6-1	TGTGCCAGCAGTGAAACCGTTTGGTTGAGGGACAGGGGGACCGGGGAGCTGTTTTTT	CASSETVWLRDRGTGELFF
TRBD1	.	TRBJ2-7	TRBV7-2	TGTGCCAGCAGCTCTATACAGGGGAAGACCCTTTCCTACGAGCAGTACTTC	CASSSIQGKTLSYEQYF
.	once	TRBJ2-3	TRBV15	TGTGCCACCAGCAGAGATCGTCGGGTAGGGCCAGCCTCTATCACAGATACGCAGTATTTT	CATSRDRRVGPASITDTQYF
.	.	TRBJ1-3	TRBV11-3	TGTGCCAGCAGCTTGGCACCTGGAAACACCATATATTTT	CASSLAPGNTIYF
.	once	TRBJ1-6	TRBV18	TGTGCCAGCTCACCACTACAGGGAGGCAATTCACCCCTCCACTTT	CASSPLQGGNSPLHF
.	.	TRBJ1-6	TRBV30	TGTGCCTGGACTCAGGTTCCAAATTCACCCCTCCGCTTT	CAWTQVPNSPLRF
.	.	TRBJ1-5	TRBV30	TGTGCCTGGAGTGTACCCTATAGCAATCAGCCCCAGCATTTT	CAWSVPYSNQPQHF
.	few	TRBJ2-7	TRBV30	TGTGCCTGGAGTAGGACACGACGGGTTCGCGAGCAGTACTTC	CAWSRTRRVREQYF
TRBD1	.	TRBJ1-2	TRBV19	TGTGCCAGTAGCGACAGGGGTGGCTATGGCTACACCTTC	CASSDRGGYGYTF
.	.	TRBJ2-2	TRBV5-6	TGTGCCAGCAGCTTGGGCGGAGGGGGTACCGGGGAGCTGTTTTTT	CASSLGGGGTGELFF
.	.	TRBJ2-7	TRBV28	TGTGCCAGCACCGTTCCGACTAGTTCCGAGCAGTACTTC	CASTVPTSSEQYF
.	.	TRBJ2-7	TRBV11-2	TGTGCCAGCAGCTTAGGGGGAAGCGAGCAGTACTTC	CASSLGGSEQYF
TRBD1	.	TRBJ2-2	TRBV19	TGTGCCAGTAGTAGGGGACAGTGGGGTGTCACCGGGGAGCTGTTTTTT	CASSRGQWGVTGELFF
TRBD2	.	TRBJ2-2	TRBV7-9	TGTGCCAGCAGCTTCTATGGACTAGCGGGAGCCGTCGGGGAGCTGTTTTTT	CASSFYGLAGAVGELFF
.	.	TRBJ1-2	TRBV19	TGTGCCAGTAGTATAATCCAGGGACCAGGCCCAAACGGCTACACCTTC	CASSIIQGPGPNGYTF
.	.	TRBJ2-7	TRBV6-9	TGTGCCAGCAGTCGGGACGGAACCTCCTACGAGCAGTACTTC	CASSRDGTSYEQYF
TRBD1	.	TRBJ1-2	TRBV25-1	TGTGCCAGCAGTGGGGCCGGACAGGTCCTCTATGGCTACACCTTC	CASSGAGQVLYGYTF
.	few	TRBJ1-2	TRBV6-1	TGTGCCAGCAGTGAAGGTTGGGGGGAGAGTCATGGCTACACCTTC	CASSEGWGESHGYTF
.	.	TRBJ1-4	TRBV4-1	TGCGCCAGCAGCCATGATGACGGTGCAACTAATGAAAAACTGTTTTTT	CASSHDDGATNEKLFF
.	.	TRBJ2-3	TRBV19	TGTGCCAGTAGTATCAGGGTCGCAGATACGCAGTATTTT	CASSIRVADTQYF
TRBD1	.	TRBJ1-2	TRBV18	TGTGCCAGCTCAGCTGACAGGGACTATGGCTACACCTTC	CASSADRDYGYTF
.	.	TRBJ1-6	TRBV7-2	TGTGCCAGCAGCTTCGCCACGATCAATAATTCACCCCTCCACTTT	CASSFATINNSPLHF
TRBD2	.	TRBJ2-1	TRBV11-2	TGTGCCAGCAGCTTAGCGGGACTAGCGTACAATGAGCAGTTCTTC	CASSLAGLAYNEQFF
.	.	TRBJ1-1	TRBV28	TGTGCCAGCAGTTTATTTGAGGCTGAAGCTTTCTTT	CASSLFEAEAFF
.	.	TRBJ1-3	TRBV10-3	TGTGCCATCAGTGATCTGGGAGGAAACACCATATATTTT	CAISDLGGNTIYF
TRBD1	.	TRBJ2-2	TRBV28	TGTGCCAGCAGGTCGGGACAGAGGAACACCGGGGAGCTGTTTTTT	CASRSGQRNTGELFF
.	.	TRBJ1-3	TRBV11-3	TGTGCCAGCAGCTTAGATGGAAGATACTCTGGAAACACCATATATTTT	CASSLDGRYSGNTIYF
.	.	TRBJ2-5	TRBV4-1	TGCGCCAGCAGCCAAGTTTTTCAGGGGGGGGAGACCCAGTACTTC	CASSQVFQGGETQYF
TRBD2	once	TRBJ2-2	TRBV5-6	TGTGCCAGCAGCTTGGCCTTCCGACTAGCGCCGAACGCCGGGGAGCTGTTTTTT	CASSLAFRLAPNAGELFF
TRBD2	few	TRBJ2-7	TRBV5-1	TGCGCCAGCAGCTCGGGCAGTGTAGCGGGCGTTTTAGGAGACGAGCAGTACTTC	CASSSGSVAGVLGDEQYF
.	.	TRBJ1-1	TRBV7-8	TGTGCCAGCAGCTTACCCAGTTACACTGAAGCTTTCTTT	CASSLPSYTEAFF
TRBD2	.	TRBJ2-5	TRBV5-1	TGCGCCAGCAGCTTGCGGGAGGGCGAGGAGACCCAGTACTTC	CASSLREGEETQYF
.	once	TRBJ2-1	TRBV6-1	TGTGCCAGCAGTGAAAGGGATGAGCAGTTCTTC	CASSERDEQFF
.	.	TRBJ2-3	TRBV27	TGTGCCAGCAGAAAGGACAGAGACACAGATACGCAGTATTTT	CASRKDRDTDTQYF
.	.	TRBJ2-2	TRBV15	TGTGCCACCAGCAGAGGGGGGTTCACCGGGGAGCTGTTTTTT	CATSRGGFTGELFF
.	.	TRBJ1-5	TRBV6-5	TGTGCCAGCAGTTCTAGGTTTCTGGTTCAGCCCCAGCATTTT	CASSSRFLVQPQHF
TRBD2	few	TRBJ2-2	TRBV7-2	TGTGCCAGCAGCTTAGAGGGACTAGTGTCCGGCGGGGAGCTGTTTTTT	CASSLEGLVSGGELFF
.	.	TRBJ2-7	TRBV5-1	TGCGCCAGCAGCACTTCCCTGGGTTCCGAGCAGTACTTC	CASSTSLGSEQYF
.	.	TRBJ1-5	TRBV6-6	TGTGCCAGCAGTTACTCGGAGGGGCGACGTTGGCAGCCCCAGCATTTT	CASSYSEGRRWQPQHF
.	.	TRBJ1-4	TRBV19	TGTGCCAGTAGTATGGAGGGGGACCGAAGGGAAAAACTGTTTTTT	CASSMEGDRREKLFF
TRBD2	once	TRBJ2-7	TRBV5-1	TGCGCCAGCAGCTCCGGACTAGCGGGAGCCTACGAGCAGTACTTC	CASSSGLAGAYEQYF
.	.	TRBJ2-3	TRBV5-4	TGTGCCAGCAGCTCTGATCCCTCAGCAGATACGCAGTATTTT	CASSSDPSADTQYF
.	.	TRBJ1-5	TRBV6-6	TGTGCCAGCAGTTGGGATCAGCCCCAGCATTTT	CASSWDQPQHF